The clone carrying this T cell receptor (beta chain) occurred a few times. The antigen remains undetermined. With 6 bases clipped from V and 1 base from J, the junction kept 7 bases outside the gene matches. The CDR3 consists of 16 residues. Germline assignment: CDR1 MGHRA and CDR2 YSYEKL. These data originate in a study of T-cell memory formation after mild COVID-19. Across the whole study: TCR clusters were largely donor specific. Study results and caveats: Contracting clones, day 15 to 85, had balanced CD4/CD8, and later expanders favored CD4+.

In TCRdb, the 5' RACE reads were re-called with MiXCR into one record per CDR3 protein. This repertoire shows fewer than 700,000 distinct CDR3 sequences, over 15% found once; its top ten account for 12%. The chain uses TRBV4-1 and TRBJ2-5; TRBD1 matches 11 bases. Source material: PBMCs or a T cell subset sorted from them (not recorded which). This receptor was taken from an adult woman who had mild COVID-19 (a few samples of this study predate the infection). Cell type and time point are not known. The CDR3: CASRGGGQGVQETQYF. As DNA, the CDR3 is TGCGCCAGCAGAGGAGGGGGACAGGGGGTCCAAGAGACCCAGTACTTC.